This T cell receptor beta chain was identified in a study of blood T cell repertoires in COVID-19. Study information: From the United States, Italy and Spain came samples of acute and convalescent COVID-19. T cells, B-cell-depleted T cells, or PBMCs provided the cDNA or gDNA that served as material.

Per the authors' pipeline: Nucleated cell number was recorded as an estimate derived from reference gene primer amplification. Measured with immunoSEQ multiplex PCR; TCRdb has only the in-frame clones, and not every one. Clonal size and the V and J genes are those of that table, whereas D and trimming came from the DNA. The repertoire holds roughly 250,000 clones, with roughly 90% as singletons. With 5 bases removed from V and 2 bases from J, the gap between germline ends came to 13 bases. The CDR3 covers 14 residues. Germline V gene data show CDR1 as SGHTA and CDR2 as FQGNSA. This clonotype originated in a man younger than 40 with acute or convalescent COVID-19. The V call is TRBV7-2, the J call TRBJ2-7; a possible D gene is TRBD1 (5 bases). Sequenced material: peripheral blood. This CDR3 is CASSPQGKPYEQYF. Here the CDR3 DNA reads TGTGCCAGCAGCCCCCAGGGAAAACCCTACGAGCAGTACTTC.